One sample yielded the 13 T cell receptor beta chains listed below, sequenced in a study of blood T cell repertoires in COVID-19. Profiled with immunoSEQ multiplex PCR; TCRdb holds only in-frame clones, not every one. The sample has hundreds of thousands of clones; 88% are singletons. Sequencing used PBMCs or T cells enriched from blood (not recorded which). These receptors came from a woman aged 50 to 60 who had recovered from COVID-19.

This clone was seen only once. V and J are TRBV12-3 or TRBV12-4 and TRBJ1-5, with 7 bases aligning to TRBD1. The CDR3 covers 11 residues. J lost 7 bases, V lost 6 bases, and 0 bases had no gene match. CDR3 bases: TGTGCCAGCAGCAGGGGGCAGCCCCAGCATTTT. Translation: CASSRGQPQHF.

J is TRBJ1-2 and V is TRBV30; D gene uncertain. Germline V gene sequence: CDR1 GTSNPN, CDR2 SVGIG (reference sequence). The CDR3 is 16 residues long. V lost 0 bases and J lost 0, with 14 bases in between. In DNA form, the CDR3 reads TGTGCCTGGAGTGTATTATCCGCCTTAGCTAACTATGGCTACACCTTC. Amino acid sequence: CAWSVLSALANYGYTF.

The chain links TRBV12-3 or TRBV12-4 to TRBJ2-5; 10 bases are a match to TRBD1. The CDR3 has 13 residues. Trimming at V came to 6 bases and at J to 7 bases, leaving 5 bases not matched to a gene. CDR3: CASRRQGAGTQYF. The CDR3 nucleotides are TGTGCCAGCAGACGACAGGGGGCCGGGACCCAGTACTTC.

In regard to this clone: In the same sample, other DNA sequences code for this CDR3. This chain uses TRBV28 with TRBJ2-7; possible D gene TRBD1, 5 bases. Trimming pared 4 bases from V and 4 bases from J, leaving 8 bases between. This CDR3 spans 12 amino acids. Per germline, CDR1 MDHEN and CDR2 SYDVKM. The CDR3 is CASSSDSYEQYF. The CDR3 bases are TGTGCCAGCAGTTCTGACAGTTACGAGCAGTACTTC. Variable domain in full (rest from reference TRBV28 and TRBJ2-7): DVKVTQSSRYLVKRTGEKVFLECVQDMDHENMFWYRQDPGLGLRLIYFSYDVKMKEKGDIPEGYSVSREKKERFSLILESASTNQTSMYLCASSSDSYEQYFGPGTRLTVT.

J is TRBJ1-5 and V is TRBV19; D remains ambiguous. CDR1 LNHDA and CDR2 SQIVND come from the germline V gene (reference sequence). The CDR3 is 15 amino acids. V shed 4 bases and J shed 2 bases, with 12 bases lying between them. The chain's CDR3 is CASSTNRRGNQPQHF. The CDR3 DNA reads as TGTGCCAGTAGTACCAATCGACGGGGCAATCAGCCCCAGCATTTT.

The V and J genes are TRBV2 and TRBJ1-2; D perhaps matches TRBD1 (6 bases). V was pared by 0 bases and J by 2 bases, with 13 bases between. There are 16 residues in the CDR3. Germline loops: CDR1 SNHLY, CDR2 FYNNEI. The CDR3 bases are TGTGCCAGCAGTGAAGCCGCAGGGGAGTCCAACTATGGCTACACCTTC. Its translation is CASSEAAGESNYGYTF.

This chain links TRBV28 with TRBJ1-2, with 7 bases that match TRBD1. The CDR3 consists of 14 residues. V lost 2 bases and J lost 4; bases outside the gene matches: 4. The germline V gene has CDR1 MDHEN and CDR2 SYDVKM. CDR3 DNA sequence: TGTGCCAGCAGTTTAATCAGGGACAGCTATGGCTACACCTTC. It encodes CASSLIRDSYGYTF.

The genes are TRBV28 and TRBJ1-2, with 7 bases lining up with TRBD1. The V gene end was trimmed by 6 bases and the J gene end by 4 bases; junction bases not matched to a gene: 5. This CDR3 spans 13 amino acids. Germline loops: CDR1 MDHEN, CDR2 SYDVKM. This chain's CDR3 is CASSRDRPYGYTF. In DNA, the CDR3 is TGTGCCAGCAGCCGGGACAGACCCTATGGCTACACCTTC.

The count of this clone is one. This chain's CDR3 is CASSQPRESSYNEQFF. The DNA for the CDR3 is TGCGCCAGCAGCCAACCGCGGGAGAGCTCCTACAATGAGCAGTTCTTC. The rearrangement joins TRBV4-1 to TRBJ2-1; 7 positions match TRBD2. CDR1 and CDR2 from the germline V gene are MGHRA and YSYEKL. J was trimmed by 0 bases and V by 2 bases; bases with no gene match: 4. CDR3 length equals 16 residues.

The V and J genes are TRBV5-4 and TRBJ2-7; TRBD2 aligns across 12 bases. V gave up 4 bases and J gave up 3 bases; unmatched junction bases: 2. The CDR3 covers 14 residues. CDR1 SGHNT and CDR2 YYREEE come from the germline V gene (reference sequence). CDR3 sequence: CASSPSGRDYEQYF. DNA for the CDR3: TGTGCCAGCAGCCCTAGCGGGAGGGACTACGAGCAGTACTTC.

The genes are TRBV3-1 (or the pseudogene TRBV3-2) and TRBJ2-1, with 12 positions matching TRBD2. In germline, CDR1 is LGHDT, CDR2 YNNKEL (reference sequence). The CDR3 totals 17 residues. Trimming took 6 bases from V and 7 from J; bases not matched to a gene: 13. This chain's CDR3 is CASSPTSGSDIQNEQFF. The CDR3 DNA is TGTGCCAGCAGTCCGACTAGCGGGAGTGATATTCAGAATGAGCAGTTCTTC.

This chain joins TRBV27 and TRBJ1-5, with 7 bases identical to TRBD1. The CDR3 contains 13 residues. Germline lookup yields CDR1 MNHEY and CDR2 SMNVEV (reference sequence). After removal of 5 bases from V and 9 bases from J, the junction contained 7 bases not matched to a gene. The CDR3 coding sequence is TGTGCCAGCAGTCGGGGGACAGCGCTGCCCCAGCATTTT. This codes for CASSRGTALPQHF.

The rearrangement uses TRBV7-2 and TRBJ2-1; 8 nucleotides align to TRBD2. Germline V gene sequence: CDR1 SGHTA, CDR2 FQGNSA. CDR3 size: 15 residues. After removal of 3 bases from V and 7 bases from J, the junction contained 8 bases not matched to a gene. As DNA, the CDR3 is TGTGCCAGCAGCTTTCTCGTGTTAGCGGGAAATGAGCAGTTCTTC. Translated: CASSFLVLAGNEQFF.